This T cell receptor beta chain was profiled in a study of cytomegalovirus exposure and HLA in healthy donors. Across the study: Earlier results showed 90 million to 120 million unique TCR beta sequences derived from approximately 180 million T cells.

Researchers ran the PCR with 60 Vbeta and 13 Jbeta primers. Data came from immunoSEQ multiplex PCR; TCRdb stores just in-frame clones and leaves some out. In the table there are fewer than 150,000 clones, about four fifths of which are singletons. Germline assignment: CDR1 MNHNY and CDR2 SVGAGI (reference sequence). V dropped 0 bases and J dropped 6 bases, with 15 bases sitting between them. The CDR3 is 16 residues long. General study results and limits: Cytomegalovirus-associated TCR beta chains were listed, numbering under 200.

As concerns this clone: No antigen is known for it.

The specimen was PBMCs. This sequence was found in a middle-aged man in good health and CMV-seropositive. This sequence joins TRBV6-6 and TRBJ2-4, with D perhaps TRBD1 (8 bases). CDR3 nucleotide sequence: TGTGCCAGCAGTTACTCGGCAGGGGGCGGGGGAAACATTCAGTACTTC. Protein: CASSYSAGGGGNIQYF.